The present TCR beta chain was sequenced within a study of CD8 T cells in ankylosing spondylitis. Using quantitative 5'-RACE with molecular barcodes, the authors made TCR beta libraries. Via MiXCR, TCRdb re-called the 5' RACE reads, giving one row per CDR3 protein. The sample has 200,000 to 250,000 distinct CDR3 sequences; 6% to 8% are singletons. Overall study results and limits: There was a TCR beta motif, made of eight highly homologous variants, that appeared characteristic of ankylosing spondylitis blood. Disease-linked clones were reportedly significantly enriched in matched ankylosing spondylitis synovial fluid. Relatively rare in peripheral blood, disease-linked clones were also CD8+. Existing reports had already noted some motif variants in reactive arthritis synovial fluid and blood.

V was pared by 3 bases and J by 2 bases, with 13 bases between. CDR1 and CDR2 from the germline V gene are MGHDK and SYGVNS. This CDR3 spans 15 amino acids. At least ten counts were recorded for this clonotype. Its antigen is still unknown. The chain employs TRBV25-1 and TRBJ1-2; tentatively, D is TRBD1 (5 bases). Sequencing was performed on blood, either unsorted or a sorted T cell fraction (not recorded which). This receptor was taken from a male donor with ankylosing spondylitis. The CDR3 DNA is TGTGCCAGCAGTGATGGGGGATTCAGAAACTATGGCTACACCTTC. Its protein product is CASSDGGFRNYGYTF.